The rows below give T cell receptor beta chains drawn from one sample of a study of blood T cell repertoires in COVID-19. Measured with immunoSEQ multiplex PCR; TCRdb has only the in-frame clones, and not every one. Of over 20,000 clones listed, 85% to 90% are singletons. The sample was peripheral blood. Receptor source: a man aged 70 or older with active COVID-19. Both conserved end residues are part of each CDR3. The order of the fields is V gene, D gene, J gene, clone size, CDR3 protein, CDR3 DNA. D genes are given only for firm matches. A clone size is listed for some rows: how often the clone was seen (once, few, many), or a class if it is expanded.

>TRBV25-1|NA|TRBJ1-1|NA
CASTPVRGEAFF
TGTGCCAGCACCCCCGTGCGGGGTGAAGCTTTCTTT
>TRBV21-1|NA|TRBJ2-1|NA
CASSPLPGLAGGPRQFF
TGTGCCAGCAGCCCCCTACCGGGACTAGCGGGAGGGCCAAGGCAGTTCTTC
>TRBV5-6|TRBD2|TRBJ2-2|NA
CASSLSGGTGELFF
TGTGCCAGCAGCTTGAGCGGGGGAACCGGGGAGCTGTTTTTT
>TRBV2|NA|TRBJ2-7|NA
CASSWDTESYEQYF
TGTGCCAGCAGCTGGGACACAGAATCCTACGAGCAGTACTTC
>TRBV19|NA|TRBJ1-5|NA
CASTGGESNQPQHF
TGTGCCAGTACGGGTGGAGAGAGCAATCAGCCCCAGCATTTT
>TRBV5-1|NA|TRBJ1-1|NA
CASSLGHRTLNTEAFF
TGCGCCAGCAGCCTTGGCCATCGGACTTTGAACACTGAAGCTTTCTTT
>TRBV4-1|NA|TRBJ1-2|NA
CASSQEGVRQGHGYTF
TGCGCCAGCAGCCAAGAAGGTGTCCGGCAGGGTCATGGCTACACCTTC
>TRBV10-1|TRBD2|TRBJ2-2|NA
CASTRTSGEGPTRINGELFF
TGCGCCAGCACACGAACTAGCGGGGAGGGTCCGACGCGAATTAACGGGGAGCTGTTTTTT
>TRBV19|TRBD1|TRBJ2-2|once
CASSPGQGAGRELFF
TGTGCCAGTAGTCCCGGACAGGGGGCGGGGAGGGAGCTGTTTTTT
>TRBV12-3/TRBV12-4|NA|TRBJ1-1|NA
CASTVQGIAEAFF
TGTGCCAGCACCGTACAGGGTATTGCTGAAGCTTTCTTT
>TRBV29-1|TRBD1|TRBJ2-1|once
CSVRSPDRGSDEQFF
TGCAGCGTTCGCTCACCCGACAGGGGGTCGGATGAGCAGTTCTTC
>TRBV5-1|NA|TRBJ1-6|NA
CASSFAGQANSPLHF
TGCGCCAGCAGCTTCGCGGGGCAGGCGAATTCACCCCTCCACTTT
>TRBV5-5|TRBD1|TRBJ1-3|NA
CASSPLLGQGRLGNTIYF
TGTGCCAGCAGCCCACTCCTGGGACAGGGACGGCTCGGAAACACCATATATTTT
>TRBV19|NA|TRBJ1-1|NA
CASTGYTEAFF
TGTGCCAGTACAGGGTACACTGAAGCTTTCTTT
>TRBV19|NA|TRBJ2-5|NA
CASRESGGARETQYF
TGTGCCAGTAGGGAGTCTGGGGGCGCCCGAGAGACCCAGTACTTC
>TRBV5-1|TRBD2|TRBJ2-3|NA
CASSSSYFAGGGGDTQYF
TGCGCCAGCAGCTCATCCTACTTCGCGGGGGGCGGGGGAGATACGCAGTATTTT
>TRBV6-5|NA|TRBJ1-2|NA
CASSQFERQRGYTF
TGTGCCAGCAGCCAATTCGAGCGCCAGAGGGGCTACACCTTC
>TRBV7-7|TRBD2|TRBJ2-1|NA
CASSPGLAVGEQFF
TGTGCCAGCAGCCCGGGACTAGCGGTGGGTGAGCAGTTCTTC
>TRBV2|NA|TRBJ2-1|NA
CASSEEARQATRNEQFF
TGTGCCAGCAGTGAAGAGGCCCGCCAGGCTACTCGGAATGAGCAGTTCTTC
>TRBV5-6|NA|TRBJ1-3|NA
CASSLAGGNTIYF
TGTGCCAGCAGCTTGGCGGGAGGAAACACCATATATTTT
>TRBV4-1|TRBD1|TRBJ2-4|NA
CASSTPGQGRTDIQYF
TGCGCCAGCAGCACTCCGGGACAGGGGCGGACGGACATTCAGTACTTC
>TRBV21-1|NA|TRBJ1-4|NA
CASSKDAQLHARVF
TGTGCCAGCAGCAAAGACGCTCAACTACATGCTCGGGTTTTT
>TRBV11-3|NA|TRBJ2-1|few
CASSVRSGFPPNEQFF
TGTGCCAGCAGCGTTAGGTCCGGGTTCCCACCAAATGAGCAGTTCTTC
>TRBV10-3|TRBD1|TRBJ2-7|NA
CAISADRGEQYF
TGTGCCATCAGTGCGGACAGGGGCGAGCAGTACTTC
>TRBV3-1/TRBV3-2|TRBD1|TRBJ1-4|NA
CASSRGGRGEKLFF
TGTGCCAGCAGCCGAGGGGGCAGAGGAGAAAAACTGTTTTTT
>TRBV19|NA|TRBJ2-7|NA
CASRLTESYEQYF
TGTGCCAGTAGATTGACTGAATCCTACGAGCAGTACTTC
>TRBV30|NA|TRBJ1-1|NA
CAWSVMAYEGEAFF
TGTGCCTGGAGTGTAATGGCGTACGAGGGTGAAGCTTTCTTT
>TRBV4-1|TRBD1|TRBJ2-3|few
CASSQFTGGRDTQYF
TGCGCCAGCAGCCAGTTTACAGGGGGCAGAGATACGCAGTATTTT